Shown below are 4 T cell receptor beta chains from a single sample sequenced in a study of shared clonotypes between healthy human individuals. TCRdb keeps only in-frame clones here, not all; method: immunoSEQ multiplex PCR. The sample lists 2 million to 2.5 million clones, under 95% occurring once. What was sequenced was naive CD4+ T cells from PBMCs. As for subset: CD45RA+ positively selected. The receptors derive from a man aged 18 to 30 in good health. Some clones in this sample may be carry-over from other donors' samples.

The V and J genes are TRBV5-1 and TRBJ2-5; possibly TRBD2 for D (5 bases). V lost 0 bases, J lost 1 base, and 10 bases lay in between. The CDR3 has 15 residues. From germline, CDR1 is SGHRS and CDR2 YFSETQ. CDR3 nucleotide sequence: TGCGCCAGCAGCTTGGTCGGGGTCCCCCAAGAGACCCAGTACTTC. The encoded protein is CASSLVGVPQETQYF.

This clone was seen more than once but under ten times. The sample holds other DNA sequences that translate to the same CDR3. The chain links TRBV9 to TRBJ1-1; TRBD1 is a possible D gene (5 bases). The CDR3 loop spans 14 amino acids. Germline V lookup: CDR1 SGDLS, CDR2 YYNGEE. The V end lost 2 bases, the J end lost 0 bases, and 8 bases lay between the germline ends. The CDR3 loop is CASSVGTMNTEAFF. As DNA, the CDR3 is TGTGCCAGCAGCGTGGGGACGATGAACACTGAAGCTTTCTTT.

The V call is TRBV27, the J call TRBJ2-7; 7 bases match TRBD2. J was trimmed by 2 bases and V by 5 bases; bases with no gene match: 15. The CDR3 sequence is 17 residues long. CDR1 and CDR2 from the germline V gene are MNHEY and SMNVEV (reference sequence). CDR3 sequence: CASSPRVLAGAAYEQYF. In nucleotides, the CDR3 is TGTGCCAGCAGTCCCCGGGTGCTTGCGGGAGCCGCCTACGAGCAGTACTTC.

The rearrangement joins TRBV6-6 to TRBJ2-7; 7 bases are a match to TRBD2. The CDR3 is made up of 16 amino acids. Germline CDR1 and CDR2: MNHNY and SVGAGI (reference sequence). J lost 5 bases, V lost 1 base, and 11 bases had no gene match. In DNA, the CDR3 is TGTGCCAGCAGTTACTTGGTCAACGGGGGGATGGACGAGCAGTACTTC. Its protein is CASSYLVNGGMDEQYF.